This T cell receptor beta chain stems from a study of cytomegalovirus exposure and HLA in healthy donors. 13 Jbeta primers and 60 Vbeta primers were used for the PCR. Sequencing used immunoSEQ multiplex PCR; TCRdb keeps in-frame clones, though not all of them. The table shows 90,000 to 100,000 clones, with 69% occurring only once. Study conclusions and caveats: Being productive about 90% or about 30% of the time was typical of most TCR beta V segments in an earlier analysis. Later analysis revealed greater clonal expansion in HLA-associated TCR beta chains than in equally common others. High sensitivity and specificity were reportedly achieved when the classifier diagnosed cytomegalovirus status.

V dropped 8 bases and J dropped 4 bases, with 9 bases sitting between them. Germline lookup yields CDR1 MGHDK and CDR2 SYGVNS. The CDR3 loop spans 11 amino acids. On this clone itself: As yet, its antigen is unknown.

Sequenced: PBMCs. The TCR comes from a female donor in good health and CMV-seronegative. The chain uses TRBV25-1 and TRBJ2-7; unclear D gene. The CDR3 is CASENRYEQYF. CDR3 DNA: TGTGCCAGCGAAAACCGGTACGAGCAGTACTTC.